This TCR beta chain was sequenced for a study of CD8+ T cells in alopecia areata. Germline loops: CDR1 MDHEN, CDR2 SYDVKM. V dropped 7 bases and J dropped 3 bases, with 16 bases sitting between them. This CDR3 has 15 amino acids. This clone was found a few times. TCR sequencing used cDNA made by reverse transcription of extracted RNA. Method: immunoSEQ multiplex PCR; TCRdb's copy keeps in-frame clones and lacks some. The table includes 130,000 to 150,000 clones, approximately 50% detected once. The chain recombines TRBV28 with TRBJ2-1; D tentatively reads TRBD1 or TRBD2 (6 bases each). Sequenced here: CD4+ T cells sorted from blood, sampled at week 0. This receptor was obtained from a human donor with alopecia areata. The CDR3 DNA reads as TGTGCCAGCATACAATCGGGGGCAGGCTACAATGAGCAGTTCTTC. Residues: CASIQSGAGYNEQFF.